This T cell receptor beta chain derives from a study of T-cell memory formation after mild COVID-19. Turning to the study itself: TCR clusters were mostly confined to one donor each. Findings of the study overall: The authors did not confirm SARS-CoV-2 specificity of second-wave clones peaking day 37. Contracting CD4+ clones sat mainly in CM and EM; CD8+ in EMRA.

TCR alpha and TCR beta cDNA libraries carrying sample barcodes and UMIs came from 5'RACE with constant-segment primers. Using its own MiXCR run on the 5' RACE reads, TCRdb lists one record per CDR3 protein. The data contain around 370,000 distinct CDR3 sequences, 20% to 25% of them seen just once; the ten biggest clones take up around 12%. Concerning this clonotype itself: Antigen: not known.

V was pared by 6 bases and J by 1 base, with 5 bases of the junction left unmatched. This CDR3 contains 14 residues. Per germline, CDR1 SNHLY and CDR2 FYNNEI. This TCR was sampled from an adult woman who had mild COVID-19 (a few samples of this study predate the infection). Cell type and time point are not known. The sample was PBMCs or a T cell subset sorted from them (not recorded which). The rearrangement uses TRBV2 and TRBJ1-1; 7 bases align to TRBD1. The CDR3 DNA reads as TGTGCCAGCAGGCCACAGGGGACGAACACTGAAGCTTTCTTT. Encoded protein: CASRPQGTNTEAFF.